This T cell receptor (beta chain) derives from a study of T cell changes during pregnancy in multiple sclerosis. In germline, CDR1 is MNHEY, CDR2 SMNVEV (reference sequence). The CDR3 sequence is 13 residues long. V lost 8 bases and J lost 8, with 16 bases in between. The repertoire was sequenced with immunoSEQ multiplex PCR; TCRdb's copy has only in-frame clones and lacks some. The sample contains approximately 30,000 clones, 89% of which appear only once. The clonotype was recovered from a female donor with multiple sclerosis, enrolled in a pregnancy study. This sequence joins TRBV27 and TRBJ2-1, with a tentative D call TRBD1 (5 bases). The starting material was CD8+ T cells from peripheral blood mononuclear cells, obtained in the second trimester of pregnancy. CDR3 in amino acids: CASGAGRLDEQFF. CDR3 coding DNA: TGTGCCAGCGGGGCAGGGCGTCTCGATGAGCAGTTCTTC.